The 23 T cell receptor beta chains listed next were all sequenced from one sample in a study of CD8 T cells in Susac syndrome. Roughly 0.45 to 1 ug RNA was reverse transcribed with random hexamers. TCRdb reanalysed the immunoSEQ multiplex PCR reads using MiXCR and keeps one entry per CDR3 protein. The table records fewer than 250,000 distinct CDR3 sequences, 80% to 95% of them present only once. What was sequenced was CD8+ T cells from PBMCs. These receptors originate from a human donor with multiple sclerosis.

On this clonotype: Germline and junction disagree at one end, which may indicate a read error. V and J are TRBV6-6 and TRBJ1-1; the D is unclear. Germline V lookup: CDR1 MNHNY, CDR2 SVGAGI (reference sequence). The CDR3 is 11 residues long. CDR3 in DNA: TGTGCCAGCAACGGGAACGCTGAAGCTTTCTTT. Its translation is CASNGNAEAFF.

The chain joins TRBV5-6 to TRBJ1-1; no clear D gene. V shed 0 bases and J shed 9 bases, with 12 bases lying between them. The germline V gene encodes CDR1 SGHDT and CDR2 YYEEEE. CDR3 size: 13 residues. CDR3: CASSLVVAPKAFF. CDR3 bases: TGTGCCAGCAGCTTGGTGGTAGCCCCCAAAGCTTTCTTT.

The chain couples TRBV7-3 to TRBJ1-1; maybe TRBD1 (5 bases). The germline V gene has CDR1 SGHTA and CDR2 FQGTGA. Between the trimmed V and J ends, which lost 2 bases and 5 bases, there was a span of 9 bases. There are 13 residues in the CDR3. The CDR3 loop reads CASSLWGRTEAFF. The CDR3 coding sequence is TGTGCCAGCAGCTTATGGGGGAGAACTGAAGCTTTCTTT.

The count of this clonotype is one. The V and J genes are TRBV6-6 and TRBJ1-1; D unresolved. Germline loops: CDR1 MNHNY, CDR2 SVGAGI (reference sequence). V lost 0 bases and J lost 3, with 14 bases in between. This CDR3 has 16 residues. The CDR3 nucleotides are TGTGCCAGCAGTTACTCAACTGGTAAGAGGGACACTGAAGCTTTCTTT. As protein: CASSYSTGKRDTEAFF.

This chain joins TRBV30 and TRBJ2-1, with no clear D. Germline-derived CDR1 and CDR2 are GTSNPN and SVGIG (reference sequence). This CDR3 is 11 amino acids long. With 3 bases removed from V and 3 bases from J, the gap between germline ends came to 3 bases. The CDR3 DNA follows: TGTGCCTGGAGAGACTACAATGAGCAGTTCTTC. Translating gives CAWRDYNEQFF.

This chain connects TRBV28 to TRBJ2-2; D unresolved. CDR3 length: 13 residues. V lost 7 bases and J lost 6, with 12 bases in between. Germline values: CDR1 MDHEN, CDR2 SYDVKM. The CDR3 nucleotides read TGTGCCAGCACCCCAGTAGGGTCCGGGGAGCTGTTTTTT. Encoded protein: CASTPVGSGELFF.

The genes are TRBV19 and TRBJ1-2; D is possibly TRBD1 (5 bases). The CDR3 runs to 13 residues. Looked up from germline, CDR1 is LNHDA and CDR2 is SQIVND (reference sequence). Trimming pared 7 bases from V and 4 bases from J, leaving 13 bases between. The CDR3: CASTLGVFYGYTF. CDR3 DNA sequence: TGTGCCAGTACCCTAGGGGTTTTCTATGGCTACACCTTC. Together with reference TRBV19 and TRBJ1-2, the CDR3 gives the full variable domain: DGGITQSPKYLFRKEGQNVTLSCEQNLNHDAMYWYRQDPGQGLRLIYYSQIVNDFQKGDIAEGYSVSREKKESFPLTVTSAQKNPTAFYLCASTLGVFYGYTFGSGTRLTVV.

This chain links TRBV9 with TRBJ2-7; D may be TRBD1 (6 bases). Deletions cut 0 bases from V and 4 bases from J, with 14 bases between. The CDR3 contains 15 residues. Germline V gene sequence: CDR1 SGDLS, CDR2 YYNGEE. CDR3 bases: TGTGCCAGCAGCGTAGGGGGGCTGCACTCGTACGAGCAGTACTTC. This encodes CASSVGGLHSYEQYF.

V is TRBV13 and J is TRBJ2-4; D is ambiguous. Germline loops: CDR1 PRHDT, CDR2 FYEKMQ (reference sequence). This CDR3 has 14 amino acids. V lost 5 bases, J lost 6 bases, and 14 bases lay in between. CDR3 DNA sequence: TGTGCCAGCAGCGTCCAAGGAGTCGGAAACATTCAGTACTTC. Translating gives CASSVQGVGNIQYF.

V usage is TRBV9 and J usage is TRBJ2-3; TRBD2 matches 11 bases. The V segment lost 3 bases and the J segment 6 bases; nucleotides outside the gene matches: 9. Germline V gives CDR1 SGDLS, CDR2 YYNGEE. The CDR3 is 16 residues long. The CDR3 sequence: CASSARSGGAGDTQYF. CDR3 DNA sequence: TGTGCCAGCAGCGCACGTAGCGGGGGGGCGGGTGATACGCAGTATTTT.

The CDR3 sequence: CASSQEGTVVAKNIQYF. The CDR3 DNA reads TGTGCCAGCAGCCAGGAGGGGACAGTCGTAGCCAAAAACATTCAGTACTTC. The chain has TRBV7-9 and TRBJ2-4, with D possibly being TRBD1 (7 bases). In germline, CDR1 is SEHNR, CDR2 FQNEAQ (reference sequence). The V and J ends lost 5 bases and 0 bases respectively, with 17 bases between them. The CDR3 is 17 amino acids.

The chain joins TRBV2 to TRBJ1-2; D might be TRBD1 (6 bases). Between the trimmed V and J ends, which lost 1 base and 5 bases, there was a span of 17 bases. The CDR3 contains 16 residues. Per germline, CDR1 SNHLY and CDR2 FYNNEI. CDR3 DNA: TGTGCCAGCAGTGAAGTGGACAGACTTTATCAGTATGGCTACACCTTC. This codes for CASSEVDRLYQYGYTF.

The chain recombines TRBV3-1 with TRBJ2-1, with D hard to call. Deletions cut 2 bases from V and 6 bases from J, with 20 bases between. The CDR3 is 17 amino acids. Germline V CDR1 and CDR2: LGHDT, YNNKEL (reference sequence). This CDR3 is CASSQRLGSLVPNEQFF. Here the CDR3 DNA reads TGTGCCAGCAGCCAAAGACTCGGATCACTTGTCCCCAATGAGCAGTTCTTC.

This clonotype has a single count. The V and J genes are TRBV29-1 and TRBJ2-1; maybe TRBD2 (7 bases). Germline V lookup: CDR1 SQVTM, CDR2 ANQGSEA. Trimming pared 1 base from V and 5 bases from J, leaving 12 bases between. The CDR3 runs to 14 residues. CDR3 in DNA: TGCAGCGTTGAAGGGGAGGGGGGACACAATGAGCAGTTCTTC. It is translated as CSVEGEGGHNEQFF.

This clonotype was seen just once. This CDR3 is CASSPQEDRNTGELFF. The CDR3, as DNA: TGTGCCAGCAGTCCACAAGAGGACAGAAACACCGGGGAGCTGTTTTTT. The chain uses TRBV12-3 or TRBV12-4 and TRBJ2-2; D might be TRBD1 (6 bases). The V and J ends lost 5 bases and 2 bases respectively, with 15 bases between them. The CDR3 length is 16 residues.

The chain combines TRBV9 with TRBJ1-1, with 8 nucleotides matching TRBD1. V was pared by 3 bases and J by 1 base, with 5 bases of the junction left unmatched. The CDR3 runs to 15 residues. Per the germline V gene, CDR1 is SGDLS and CDR2 is YYNGEE. CDR3 amino acids: CASSAWQGANTEAFF. In DNA form, the CDR3 reads TGTGCCAGCAGCGCTTGGCAGGGGGCGAACACTGAAGCTTTCTTT. Supplemented by reference TRBV9 and TRBJ1-1, the full variable domain reads DSGVTQTPKHLITATGQRVTLRCSPRSGDLSVYWYQQSLDQGLQFLIQYYNGEERAKGNILERFSAQQFPDLHSELNLSSLELGDSALYFCASSAWQGANTEAFFGQGTRLTVV.

This chain connects TRBV5-1 to TRBJ1-4; D is unresolved. The CDR3 consists of 13 residues. The V gene lost 4 bases and the J gene lost 5 bases, with 9 bases spanning the gap. CDR1 is SGHRS, CDR2 YFSETQ, per germline. Here the CDR3 reads CASSAALNEKLFF. The DNA of the CDR3 is TGCGCCAGCAGCGCCGCCCTCAATGAAAAACTGTTTTTT.

The chain joins TRBV15 to TRBJ1-4; D call uncertain. V lost 4 bases, J lost 0 bases, and 9 bases lay in between. From germline, CDR1 is LNHNV and CDR2 YYDKDF (reference sequence). The CDR3 is 15 residues long. CDR3 sequence (DNA): TGTGCCACCAGCACGGATCCTGCAACTAATGAAAAACTGTTTTTT. Translated: CATSTDPATNEKLFF.

This clonotype has a single count. This chain connects TRBV6-5 to TRBJ2-2; TRBD2 aligns across 8 bases. CDR1 and CDR2 (germline): MNHEY, SVGAGI. The V gene end was trimmed by 6 bases and the J gene end by 1 base; junction bases not matched to a gene: 4. The CDR3 runs 15 residues. CDR3 nucleotide sequence: TGTGCCAGCAGACTCCGGGGGGGGAACACCGGGGAGCTGTTTTTT. Its translation: CASRLRGGNTGELFF.

The genes are TRBV6-5 and TRBJ2-1; 10 positions match TRBD1. The CDR3 has 17 amino acids. Germline V lookup: CDR1 MNHEY, CDR2 SVGAGI. With 2 bases clipped from V and 3 bases from J, the junction kept 7 bases outside the gene matches. CDR3 sequence: CASSYPSTGGSYNEQFF. The CDR3 bases are TGTGCCAGCAGTTACCCCTCGACAGGGGGCAGCTACAATGAGCAGTTCTTC.

The chain combines TRBV9 with TRBJ2-3, with D perhaps matching TRBD2 (6 bases). Germline V CDR1 and CDR2: SGDLS, YYNGEE. The CDR3 consists of 16 residues. The V end was cut by 3 bases, the J end by 0 bases, with 14 bases between. The DNA of the CDR3 is TGTGCCAGCAGCGCTGGGGGGATAACTAGCACAGATACGCAGTATTTT. Residues: CASSAGGITSTDTQYF.

The sample holds one count of this clonotype. The chain is built from TRBV12-5 and TRBJ2-5, with TRBD2 matching over 9 bases. With V trimmed by 0 bases and J by 2 bases, 13 bases remained unmatched. CDR1 and CDR2 from the germline V gene are LGHNT and FRNRAP. The CDR3 loop spans 19 amino acids. The CDR3 DNA follows: TGTGCTAGTGGTTTGGTTATGGCCGACTTAGCGGGAGCGCAAGAGACCCAGTACTTC. Translating it yields CASGLVMADLAGAQETQYF.

The gene calls are TRBV12-3 or TRBV12-4 and TRBJ2-2, with 7 bases matching TRBD2. V lost 3 bases to trimming and J lost 3 bases; unmatched junction nucleotides: 4. The CDR3 sequence is 15 residues long. The CDR3 sequence: CASSLSGTDTGELFF. CDR3 coding DNA: TGTGCCAGCAGTTTGAGCGGGACGGACACCGGGGAGCTGTTTTTT.